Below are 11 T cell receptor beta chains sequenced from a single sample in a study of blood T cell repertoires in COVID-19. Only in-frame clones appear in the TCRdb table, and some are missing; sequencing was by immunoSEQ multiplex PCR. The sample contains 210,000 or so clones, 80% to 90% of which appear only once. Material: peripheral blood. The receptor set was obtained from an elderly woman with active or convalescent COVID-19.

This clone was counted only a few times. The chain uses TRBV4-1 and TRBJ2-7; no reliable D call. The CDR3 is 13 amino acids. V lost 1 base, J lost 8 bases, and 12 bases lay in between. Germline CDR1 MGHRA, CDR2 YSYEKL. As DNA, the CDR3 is TGCGCCAGCAGCCAAGCGGAGCATCTACAGCAGTACTTC. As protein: CASSQAEHLQQYF.

CDR3 nucleotides: TGTGCCAGCAGTTACCGCCGGCTAGCAGCTCCCTACGAGCAGTACTTC. Its protein product is CASSYRRLAAPYEQYF. V and J are TRBV28 and TRBJ2-7, with D possibly being TRBD2 (5 bases). Germline lookup yields CDR1 MDHEN and CDR2 SYDVKM. Trimming left V 4 bases short and J 2 bases short, with 18 bases between. CDR3 length: 16 residues.

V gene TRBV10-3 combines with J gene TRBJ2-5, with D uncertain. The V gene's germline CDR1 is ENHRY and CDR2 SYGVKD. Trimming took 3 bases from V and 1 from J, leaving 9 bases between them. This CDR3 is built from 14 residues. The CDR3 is CAISEKQLQETQYF. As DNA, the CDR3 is TGTGCCATCAGTGAAAAACAGCTCCAAGAGACCCAGTACTTC.

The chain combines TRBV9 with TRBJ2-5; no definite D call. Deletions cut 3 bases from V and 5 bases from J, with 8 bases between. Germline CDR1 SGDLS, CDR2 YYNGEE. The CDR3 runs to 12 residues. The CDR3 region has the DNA TGTGCCAGCAGCGCCCTTGGCGAGACCCAGTACTTC. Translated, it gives CASSALGETQYF.

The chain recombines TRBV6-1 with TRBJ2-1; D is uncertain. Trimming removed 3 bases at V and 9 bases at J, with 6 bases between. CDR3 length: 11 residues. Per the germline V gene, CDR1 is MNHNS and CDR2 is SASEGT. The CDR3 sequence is CASSDILEQFF. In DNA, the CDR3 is TGTGCCAGCAGTGATATACTTGAGCAGTTCTTC.

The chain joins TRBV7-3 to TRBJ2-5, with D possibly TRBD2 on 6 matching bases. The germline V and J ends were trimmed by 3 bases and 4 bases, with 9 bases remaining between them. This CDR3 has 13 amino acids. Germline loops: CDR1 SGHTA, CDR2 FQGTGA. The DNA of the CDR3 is TGTGCCAGCAGCTTCGGGGGTGGAGAGACCCAGTACTTC. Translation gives CASSFGGGETQYF.

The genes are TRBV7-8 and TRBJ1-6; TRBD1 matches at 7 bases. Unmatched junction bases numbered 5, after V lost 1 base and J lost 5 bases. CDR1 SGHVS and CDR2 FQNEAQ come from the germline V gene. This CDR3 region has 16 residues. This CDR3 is CASSLGTGTDNSPLHF. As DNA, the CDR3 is TGTGCCAGCAGCTTAGGGACCGGGACAGATAATTCACCCCTCCACTTT.

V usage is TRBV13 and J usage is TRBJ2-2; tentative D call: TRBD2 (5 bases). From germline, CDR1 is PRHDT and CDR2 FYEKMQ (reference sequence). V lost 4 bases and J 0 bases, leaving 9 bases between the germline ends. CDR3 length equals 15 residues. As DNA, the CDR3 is TGTGCCAGCAGCTCCAGGACTTCGAACACCGGGGAGCTGTTTTTT. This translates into CASSSRTSNTGELFF.

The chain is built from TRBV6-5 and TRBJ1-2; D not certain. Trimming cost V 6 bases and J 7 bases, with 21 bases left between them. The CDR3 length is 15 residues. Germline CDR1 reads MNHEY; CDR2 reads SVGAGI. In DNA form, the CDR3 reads TGTGCCAGCAGGATCGATACCCGGGCCGCGGGTGGCTACACCTTC. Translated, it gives CASRIDTRAAGGYTF.

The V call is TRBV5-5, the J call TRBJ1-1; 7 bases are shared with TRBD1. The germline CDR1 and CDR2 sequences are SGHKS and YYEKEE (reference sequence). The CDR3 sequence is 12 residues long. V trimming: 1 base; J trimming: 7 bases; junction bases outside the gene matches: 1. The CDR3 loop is CASSLYRGEAFF. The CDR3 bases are TGTGCCAGCAGCTTGTACAGGGGTGAAGCTTTCTTT.

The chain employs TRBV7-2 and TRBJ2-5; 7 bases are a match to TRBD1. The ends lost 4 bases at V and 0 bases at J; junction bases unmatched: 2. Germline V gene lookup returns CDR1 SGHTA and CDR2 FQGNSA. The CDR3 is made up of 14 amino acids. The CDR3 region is CASSSGGYQETQYF. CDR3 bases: TGTGCCAGCAGCTCAGGGGGTTACCAAGAGACCCAGTACTTC.